What follows are 6 T cell receptor beta chains derived from one specimen sequenced in a study of Tregs in tolerant kidney transplant recipients. Only in-frame clones appear in the TCRdb table, and some are missing; sequencing was by immunoSEQ multiplex PCR. The repertoire has about 240,000 clones, 80% to 85% of them found once; the top ten carry about 0.58%. The specimen was CD4+ T cells from blood. All receptors come from a human donor in good health.

About this clone itself: Sequence at one end of the junction differs from germline and may be a read error. The CDR3: CASCLAPGAYEQYF. CDR3 DNA: TGTGCCAGCTGCTTAGCCCCAGGGGCCTACGAGCAGTACTTC. This sequence joins TRBV11-1 and TRBJ2-7, with D perhaps matching TRBD1 (6 bases). The CDR3 contains 14 residues. The germline gives CDR1 SGHAT, CDR2 FQDESV (reference sequence).

V gene TRBV6-1 combines with J gene TRBJ2-3; 11 bases are shared with TRBD2. The CDR3 is 15 residues long. After removal of 6 bases from V and 3 bases from J, the junction contained 5 bases not matched to a gene. Looked up from germline, CDR1 is MNHNS and CDR2 is SASEGT. DNA of the CDR3: TGTGCCAGCAGAAGAACTAGCGGGAGAACAGATACGCAGTATTTT. Its translation: CASRRTSGRTDTQYF.

The chain's CDR3 is CASSLVTYTDTQYF. DNA for the CDR3: TGTGCCAGCAGCTTAGTGACTTACACAGATACGCAGTATTTT. J is TRBJ2-3 and V is TRBV11-2; D remains ambiguous. Trimming took 1 base from V and 2 from J, leaving 7 bases between them. Germline V gene data show CDR1 as SGHAT and CDR2 as FQNNGV. CDR3 size: 14 residues.

This clone was counted a few times. The chain uses TRBV7-9 and TRBJ2-3; D is unresolved. The CDR3 covers 14 residues. Per the germline V gene, CDR1 is SEHNR and CDR2 is FQNEAQ (reference sequence). Trimming left V 5 bases short and J 6 bases short, with 15 bases between. The CDR3 coding sequence is TGTGCCAGCAGCCAAGTCCAGGTCCGGGATACGCAGTATTTT. Residues: CASSQVQVRDTQYF.

This chain links TRBV7-9 with TRBJ2-7, with D unresolved. Germline V CDR1 and CDR2: SEHNR, FQNEAQ (reference sequence). This CDR3 spans 13 amino acids. Deletions cut 1 base from V and 3 bases from J, with 7 bases between. CDR3 amino acids: CASSLGSNYEQYF. CDR3 sequence (DNA): TGTGCCAGCAGCTTAGGCTCTAACTACGAGCAGTACTTC. Using reference TRBV7-9 and TRBJ2-7 for the parts outside the CDR3, the full variable domain is DTGVSQNPRHKITKRGQNVTFRCDPISEHNRLYWYRQTLGQGPEFLTYFQNEAQLEKSRLLSDRFSAERPKGSFSTLEIQRTEQGDSAMYLCASSLGSNYEQYFGPGTRLTVT.

The chain has TRBV29-1 and TRBJ1-4, with TRBD1 matching 8 bases. Germline lookup yields CDR1 SQVTM and CDR2 ANQGSEA. CDR3 size: 14 residues. The V segment lost 7 bases and the J segment 0 bases; nucleotides outside the gene matches: 4. The DNA of the CDR3 is TGCAGCGGGGGGACAGGCGCAACTAATGAAAAACTGTTTTTT. This codes for CSGGTGATNEKLFF.